This TCR beta chain was recovered during a study of vaccination effects on CD4 cells after COVID-19. Produced via immunoSEQ multiplex PCR; TCRdb's table is partial and in-frame only. The data contain 50,000 to 65,000 clones, approximately 79% of them seen just once; the ten biggest clones take up 2.4%. V lost 8 bases, J lost 3 bases, and 7 bases stayed unmatched. This CDR3 comprises 14 residues. Germline V gives CDR1 SNHLY, CDR2 FYNNEI. Broader study findings: After vaccination, at late timepoints, clones induced by infection and by vaccine contracted markedly.

In the case of this clone: Its target is unknown.

Antigen-specific CD4+ T cell clonotypes were called by their expansion after viral peptide-pool culture in ViraFEST. On approximately day 9 of culture, CD4+ T cells were separated out. Recipients of the vaccine had no prior SARS-CoV-2 infection and negative nucleocapsid antibodies. This TCR came from a human donor who received a COVID-19 vaccine. This sequence joins TRBV2 and TRBJ1-1; 9 bases agree with TRBD1. The source was CD4+ T cells from PBMCs cultured with HCoV-229E spike peptides, collected before COVID-19 vaccination. CDR3 DNA sequence: TGTGCCAGCGGTTTGACAGGGGGGGACACTGAAGCTTTCTTT. Translating it yields CASGLTGGDTEAFF.